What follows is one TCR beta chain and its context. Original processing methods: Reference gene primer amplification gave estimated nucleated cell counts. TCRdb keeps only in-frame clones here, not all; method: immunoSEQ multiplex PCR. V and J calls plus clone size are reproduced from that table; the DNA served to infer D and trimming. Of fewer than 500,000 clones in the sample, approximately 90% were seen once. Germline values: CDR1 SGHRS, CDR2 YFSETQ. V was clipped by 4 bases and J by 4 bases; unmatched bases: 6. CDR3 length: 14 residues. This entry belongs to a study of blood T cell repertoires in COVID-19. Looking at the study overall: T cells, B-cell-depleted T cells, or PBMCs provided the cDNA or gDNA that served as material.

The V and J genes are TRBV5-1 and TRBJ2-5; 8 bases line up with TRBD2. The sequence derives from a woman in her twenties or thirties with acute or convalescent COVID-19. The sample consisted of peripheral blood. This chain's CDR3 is CASSPGTSGETQYF. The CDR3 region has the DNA TGCGCCAGCAGCCCCGGGACTAGTGGAGAGACCCAGTACTTC.